This T cell receptor beta chain was retrieved from a study of blood T cell repertoires in COVID-19. Study-level background: Acute and convalescent COVID-19 samples came from the United States, Italy and Spain. Sources were T cells, B-cell-depleted T cells, or PBMCs; the material itself was cDNA or gDNA.

CDR1 and CDR2 (germline): KGHSH, LQKENI. The CDR3 loop spans 17 amino acids. With V trimmed by 1 base and J by 3 bases, 1 base remained unmatched. In the authors' methods: Amplified reference gene primers provided the basis for estimating nucleated cell counts. Assay used: immunoSEQ multiplex PCR; TCRdb lists only in-frame clones, some missing. The V and J calls and clone size are taken from that table; D and trimming were inferred from the DNA. Of roughly 49,000 clones listed, 85% to 90% are singletons. Material for sequencing was peripheral blood. The rearrangement joins TRBV18 to TRBJ2-1; 15 nucleotides agree with TRBD2. The sequence was collected from a human donor in a cohort sampled during active COVID-19. The CDR3 is CASSPQGLAGGYNEQFF. CDR3 coding DNA: TGTGCCAGCTCACCACAGGGACTAGCGGGGGGCTACAATGAGCAGTTCTTC.